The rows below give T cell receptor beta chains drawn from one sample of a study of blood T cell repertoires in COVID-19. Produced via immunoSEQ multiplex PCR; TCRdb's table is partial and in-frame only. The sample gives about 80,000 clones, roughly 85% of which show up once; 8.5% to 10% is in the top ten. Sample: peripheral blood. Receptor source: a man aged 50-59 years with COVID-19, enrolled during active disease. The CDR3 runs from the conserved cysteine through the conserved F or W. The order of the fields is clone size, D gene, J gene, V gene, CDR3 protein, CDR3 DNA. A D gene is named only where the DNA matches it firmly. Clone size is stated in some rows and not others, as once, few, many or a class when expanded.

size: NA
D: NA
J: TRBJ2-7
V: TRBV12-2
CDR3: CASRPHSREQYF
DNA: TGTGCAAGTCGCCCCCACTCACGGGAGCAGTACTTC

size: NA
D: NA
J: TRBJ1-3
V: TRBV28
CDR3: CASTGTPITIYF
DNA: TGTGCCAGCACAGGGACACCAATTACCATATATTTT

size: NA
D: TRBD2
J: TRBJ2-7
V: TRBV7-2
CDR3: CASSSSGRTEQYF
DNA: TGTGCCAGCAGCTCTAGCGGGAGGACCGAGCAGTACTTC

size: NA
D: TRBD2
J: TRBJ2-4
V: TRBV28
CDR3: CASSPWDYNIQYF
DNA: TGTGCCAGCAGTCCTTGGGACTACAACATTCAGTACTTC

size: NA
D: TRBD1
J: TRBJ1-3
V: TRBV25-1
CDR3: CASSGGRGNTIYF
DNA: TGTGCCTCTTCAGGGGGCCGGGGAAACACCATATATTTT

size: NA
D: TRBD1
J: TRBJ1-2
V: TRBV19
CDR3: CASSRTGDDGYTF
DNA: TGTGCCAGTAGCCGGACAGGGGATGATGGCTACACCTTC

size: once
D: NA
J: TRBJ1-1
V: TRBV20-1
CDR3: CSASSGAANTEAFF
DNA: TGCAGTGCTAGTTCAGGGGCGGCGAACACTGAAGCTTTCTTT

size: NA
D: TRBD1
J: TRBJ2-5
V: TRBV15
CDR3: CATSRASYRGETQYF
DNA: TGTGCCACCAGCAGAGCCTCCTACAGGGGAGAGACCCAGTACTTC

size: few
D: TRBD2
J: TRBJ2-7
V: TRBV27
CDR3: CASREISGQPYEQYF
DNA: TGTGCCAGCCGGGAGATTAGCGGGCAACCCTACGAGCAGTACTTC

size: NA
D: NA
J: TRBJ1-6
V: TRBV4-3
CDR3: CASSQDAGSSPLHF
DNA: TGCGCCAGCAGCCAAGACGCCGGGAGTTCACCCCTCCACTTT

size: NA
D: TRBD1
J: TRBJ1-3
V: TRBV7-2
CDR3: CASSLSVTGDGNTIYF
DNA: TGTGCCAGCAGCTTATCCGTTACAGGGGATGGAAACACCATATATTTT

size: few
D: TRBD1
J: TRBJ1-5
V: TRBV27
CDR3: CASGQGYYSNQPQHF
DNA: TGTGCCAGCGGACAGGGTTACTATAGCAATCAGCCCCAGCATTTT

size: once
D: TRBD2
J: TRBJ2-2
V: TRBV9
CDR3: CASSEWEGSGELFF
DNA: TGTGCCAGCAGCGAATGGGAGGGCTCCGGGGAGCTGTTTTTT

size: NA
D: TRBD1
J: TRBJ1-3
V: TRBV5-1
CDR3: CASSLARGAGNTIYF
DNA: TGCGCCAGCAGCTTGGCCAGGGGGGCTGGAAACACCATATATTTT

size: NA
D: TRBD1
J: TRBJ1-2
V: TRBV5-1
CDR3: CASSVGQGVGYTF
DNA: TGCGCCAGCAGCGTAGGACAGGGAGTGGGCTACACCTTC

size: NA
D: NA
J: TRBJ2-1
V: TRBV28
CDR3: CASEYGGPSYNEQFF
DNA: TGTGCCAGCGAGTACGGGGGGCCCTCCTACAATGAGCAGTTCTTC

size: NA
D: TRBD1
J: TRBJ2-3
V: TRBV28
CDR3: CASSSATGLRTDTQYF
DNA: TGTGCCAGCAGTTCGGCGACAGGGCTACGAACAGATACGCAGTATTTT

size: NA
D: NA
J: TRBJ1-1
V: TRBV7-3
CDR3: CASSLEVGLEAFF
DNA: TGTGCCAGCAGCCTTGAGGTAGGACTTGAAGCTTTCTTT

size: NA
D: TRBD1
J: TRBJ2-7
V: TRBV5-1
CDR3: CASSWGQGGEQYF
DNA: TGCGCCAGCAGCTGGGGACAGGGGGGTGAGCAGTACTTC

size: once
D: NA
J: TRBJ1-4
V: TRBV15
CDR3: CATSRDPGANEKLFF
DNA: TGTGCCACCAGCAGAGATCCGGGGGCTAATGAAAAACTGTTTTTT

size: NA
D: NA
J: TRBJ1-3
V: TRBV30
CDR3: CAWSVNWAGSNTIYF
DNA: TGTGCCTGGAGTGTAAATTGGGCCGGGAGCAACACCATATATTTT

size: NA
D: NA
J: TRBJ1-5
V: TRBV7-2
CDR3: CASSRQNQPQHF
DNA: TGTGCCAGCAGCCGACAGAATCAGCCCCAGCATTTT

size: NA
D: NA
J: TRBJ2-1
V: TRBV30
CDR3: CAGRRDGTNEQFF
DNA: TGTGCCGGGCGCAGGGATGGCACCAATGAGCAGTTCTTC

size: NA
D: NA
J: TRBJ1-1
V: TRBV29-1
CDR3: CSVLSMRVTEAFF
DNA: TGCAGCGTCTTGAGTATGAGAGTCACTGAAGCTTTCTTT

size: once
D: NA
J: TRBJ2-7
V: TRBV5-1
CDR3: CASSLQSSYEQYF
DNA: TGCGCCAGCAGCTTACAGAGTTCCTACGAGCAGTACTTC

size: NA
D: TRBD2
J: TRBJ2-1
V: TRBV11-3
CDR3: CASSLDETSGEHEQFF
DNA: TGTGCCAGCAGCTTAGATGAGACTAGCGGGGAGCATGAGCAGTTCTTC

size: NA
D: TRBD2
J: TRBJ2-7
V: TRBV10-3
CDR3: CAISPGGYEQYF
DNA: TGTGCCATCAGCCCCGGGGGGTACGAGCAGTACTTC

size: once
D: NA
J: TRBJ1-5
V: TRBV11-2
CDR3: CASSIKPSGQPQHF
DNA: TGTGCCAGCAGCATAAAGCCAAGCGGTCAGCCCCAGCATTTT

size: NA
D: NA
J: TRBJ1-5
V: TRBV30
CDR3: CAWSVFRGADQPQHF
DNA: TGTGCCTGGAGTGTATTTCGGGGGGCTGATCAGCCCCAGCATTTT

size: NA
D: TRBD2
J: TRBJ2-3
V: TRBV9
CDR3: CASSSKLAGDTDTQYF
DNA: TGTGCCAGCAGCTCTAAGCTAGCGGGGGACACAGATACGCAGTATTTT

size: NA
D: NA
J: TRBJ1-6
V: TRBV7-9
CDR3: CASSSYDSTNSPLHF
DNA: TGTGCCAGCAGCTCGTACGACAGCACCAATTCACCCCTCCACTTT

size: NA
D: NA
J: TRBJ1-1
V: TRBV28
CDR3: CASSFGGTEAFF
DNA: TGTGCCAGCAGTTTCGGGGGTACTGAAGCTTTCTTT

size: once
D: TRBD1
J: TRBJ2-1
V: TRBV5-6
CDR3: CASSAAAGQGTYNEQFF
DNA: TGTGCCAGCAGCGCGGCGGCGGGACAGGGAACCTACAATGAGCAGTTCTTC

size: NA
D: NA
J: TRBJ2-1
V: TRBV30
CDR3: CAWSVFYPTGGLNNEQFF
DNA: TGTGCCTGGAGTGTTTTCTACCCCACGGGCGGACTCAACAATGAGCAGTTCTTC

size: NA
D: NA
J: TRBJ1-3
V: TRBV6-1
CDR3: CASSEGTRNTIYF
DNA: TGTGCCAGCAGTGAGGGGACAAGAAACACCATATATTTT

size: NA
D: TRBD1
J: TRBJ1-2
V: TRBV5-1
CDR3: CASTDRANYGYTF
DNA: TGCGCCAGCACCGACAGGGCTAACTATGGCTACACCTTC

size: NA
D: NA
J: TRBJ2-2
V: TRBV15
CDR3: CATSRGPGDGAGELFF
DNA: TGTGCCACCAGCAGAGGTCCGGGAGATGGTGCCGGGGAGCTGTTTTTT

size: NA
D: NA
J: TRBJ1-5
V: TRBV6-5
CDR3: CASSNSDAGKPQHF
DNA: TGTGCCAGCAGTAACTCGGACGCGGGAAAGCCCCAGCATTTT

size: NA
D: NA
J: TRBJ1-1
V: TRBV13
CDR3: CASSPSRNEAFF
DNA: TGTGCCAGCAGCCCTAGTAGAAATGAAGCTTTCTTT

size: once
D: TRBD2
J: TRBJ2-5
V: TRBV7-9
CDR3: CASSPTKTSGGQETQYF
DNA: TGTGCCAGCAGCCCAACAAAGACTAGCGGGGGGCAAGAGACCCAGTACTTC

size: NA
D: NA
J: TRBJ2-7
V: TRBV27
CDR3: CVTSFRGYGEQYF
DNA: TGTGTGACCAGTTTTAGAGGGTACGGAGAGCAGTACTTC

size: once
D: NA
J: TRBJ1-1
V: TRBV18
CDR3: CASSGGGTEAFF
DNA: TGTGCCAGCTCGGGGGGAGGGACTGAAGCTTTCTTT

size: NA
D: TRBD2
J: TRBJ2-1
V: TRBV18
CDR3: CASSPSRENVGNEQFF
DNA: TGTGCCAGCTCACCATCGCGGGAGAATGTTGGCAATGAGCAGTTCTTC

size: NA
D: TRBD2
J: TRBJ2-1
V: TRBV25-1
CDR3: CASSVLAETNNEQFF
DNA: TGTGCCAGCAGTGTGCTAGCGGAGACTAACAATGAGCAGTTCTTC

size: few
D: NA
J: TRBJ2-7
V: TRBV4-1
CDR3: CASSPGSAYEQYF
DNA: TGCGCCAGCAGCCCAGGGTCAGCCTACGAGCAGTACTTC

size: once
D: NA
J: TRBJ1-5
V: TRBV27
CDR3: CASIPGNSNQPQHF
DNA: TGTGCCAGCATCCCAGGGAATAGCAATCAGCCCCAGCATTTT

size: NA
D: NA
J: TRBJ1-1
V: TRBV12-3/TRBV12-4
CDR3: CASSLARNTEAFF
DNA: TGTGCCAGCAGTTTAGCCAGAAACACTGAAGCTTTCTTT

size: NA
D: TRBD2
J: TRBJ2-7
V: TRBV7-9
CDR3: CASSRTGTSGNEQYF
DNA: TGTGCCAGCAGCCGAACCGGGACTAGCGGGAACGAGCAGTACTTC

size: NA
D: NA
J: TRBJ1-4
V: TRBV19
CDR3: CASNGPTAEKLFF
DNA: TGTGCCAGTAACGGCCCGACAGCGGAAAAACTGTTTTTT

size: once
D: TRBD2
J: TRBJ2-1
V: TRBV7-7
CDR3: CASSPLAGVSNEQFF
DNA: TGTGCTAGCAGCCCACTAGCGGGAGTGAGCAATGAGCAGTTCTTC

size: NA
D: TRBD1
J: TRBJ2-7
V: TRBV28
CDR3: CASSLLGTATEQYF
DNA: TGTGCCAGCAGTTTACTGGGGACAGCTACTGAGCAGTACTTC

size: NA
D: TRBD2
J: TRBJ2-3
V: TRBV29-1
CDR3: CSDRTSITQYF
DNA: TGCAGCGACAGGACTAGCATTACGCAGTATTTT

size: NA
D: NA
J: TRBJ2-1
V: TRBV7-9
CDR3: CASNTGEPYNEQFF
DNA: TGTGCCAGCAACACGGGAGAACCCTACAATGAGCAGTTCTTC

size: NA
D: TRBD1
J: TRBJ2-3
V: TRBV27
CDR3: CANLPTQPGTGISTDTQYF
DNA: TGTGCCAACCTCCCCACTCAACCCGGGACAGGGATTAGCACAGATACGCAGTATTTT

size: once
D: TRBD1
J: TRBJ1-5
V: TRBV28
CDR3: CASRHGGDRIKPQHF
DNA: TGTGCCAGCAGACATGGTGGGGACAGAATCAAGCCCCAGCATTTT